Each of the 14 T cell receptor beta chains below was sequenced from the same sample in a study of blood T cell repertoires in COVID-19. The method was immunoSEQ multiplex PCR; TCRdb's version includes in-frame clones alone and lacks a portion of them. The repertoire holds roughly 570,000 clones, less than 90% seen once, with about 8.2% in the top ten. Sequencing used peripheral blood. The source is a woman aged 45-65 years with COVID-19, enrolled during active disease.

The chain carries TRBV5-6 and TRBJ2-1; 7 nucleotides match TRBD1. The CDR3 loop spans 16 amino acids. Looked up from germline, CDR1 is SGHDT and CDR2 is YYEEEE. The ends lost 1 base at V and 2 bases at J; junction bases unmatched: 6. CDR3 protein: CASSLRGGHPYNEQFF. In DNA, the CDR3 is TGTGCCAGCAGCTTGCGAGGGGGCCACCCCTACAATGAGCAGTTCTTC.

V gene TRBV10-3 combines with J gene TRBJ2-7; the match to TRBD2 covers 9 bases. The V gene's germline CDR1 is ENHRY and CDR2 SYGVKD. Trimming took 6 bases from V and 0 from J; bases not matched to a gene: 12. The CDR3 is made up of 17 amino acids. The CDR3 loop reads CAIRVGSGGTSSYEQYF. The CDR3 DNA is TGTGCCATCAGGGTAGGCAGCGGGGGGACGAGCTCCTACGAGCAGTACTTC.

The chain's CDR3 is CASSLRTSYSDTQYF. CDR3 nucleotide sequence: TGTGCCAGCAGCTTGAGAACTAGTTATTCAGATACGCAGTATTTT. The chain links TRBV5-4 to TRBJ2-3; weak D call: TRBD2 (5 bases). V lost 1 base to trimming and J lost 4 bases, with 13 bases between them. CDR1 is SGHNT and CDR2 is YYREEE in the germline V gene (reference sequence). This CDR3 is built from 15 residues.

J is TRBJ2-2 and V is TRBV5-1; D gene uncertain. With 4 bases removed from V and 0 bases from J, the gap between germline ends came to 10 bases. The CDR3 extends over 15 amino acids. Germline-derived CDR1 and CDR2 are SGHRS and YFSETQ. The CDR3 protein is CASSPLAPNTGELFF. As DNA, the CDR3 is TGCGCCAGCAGCCCCCTGGCCCCGAACACCGGGGAGCTGTTTTTT.

The genes are TRBV2 and TRBJ1-1, with D unclear. V lost 6 bases to trimming and J lost 0 bases, with 8 bases between them. Germline lookup yields CDR1 SNHLY and CDR2 FYNNEI. CDR3 size: 13 residues. CDR3 region: CASRARVNTEAFF. CDR3 nucleotide sequence: TGTGCCAGCAGAGCCCGGGTGAACACTGAAGCTTTCTTT.

The chain is built from TRBV28 and TRBJ2-3; the D gene is possibly TRBD2 (6 bases). Trimming left V 5 bases short and J 3 bases short, with 18 bases between. The germline V gene encodes CDR1 MDHEN and CDR2 SYDVKM. There are 16 residues in the CDR3. CDR3 region: CASSPPEAGKTDTQYF. The CDR3 DNA reads as TGTGCCAGCAGTCCCCCCGAGGCGGGGAAGACAGATACGCAGTATTTT.

This clone was seen only once. This chain connects TRBV30 to TRBJ2-5, with D possibly being TRBD1 (6 bases). CDR1 and CDR2 (germline): GTSNPN, SVGIG (reference sequence). This CDR3 spans 15 amino acids. Trimming cost V 2 bases and J 1 base, with 14 bases left between them. The CDR3 nucleotides read TGTGCCTGGAGTAAATGGGGGCACCCCCAAGAGACCCAGTACTTC. Translation gives CAWSKWGHPQETQYF.

This clone was seen only once. The V and J genes are TRBV5-4 and TRBJ1-3, with TRBD1 identical over 10 bases. V was pared by 4 bases and J by 4 bases, with 5 bases of the junction left unmatched. The CDR3 is 15 residues long. The germline V gene encodes CDR1 SGHNT and CDR2 YYREEE (reference sequence). The CDR3 DNA follows: TGTGCCAGCAGCCCCGGGACAGGGGCAGGAAACACCATATATTTT. Its protein product is CASSPGTGAGNTIYF.

The CDR3 loop reads CASSVDREDGYTF. For the CDR3, the DNA is TGTGCCAGCAGCGTGGACAGGGAAGATGGCTACACCTTC. V is TRBV5-4 and J is TRBJ1-2; 8 positions agree with TRBD1. Germline CDR1 and CDR2: SGHNT and YYREEE (reference sequence). V lost 4 bases to trimming and J lost 6 bases; unmatched junction nucleotides: 5. The CDR3 is 13 residues long. The variable domain in full, completed from reference TRBV5-4 and TRBJ1-2, reads ETGVTQSPTHLIKTRGQQVTLRCSSQSGHNTVSWYQQALGQGPQFIFQYYREEENGRGNFPPRFSGLQFPNYSSELNVNALELDDSALYLCASSVDREDGYTFGSGTRLTVV.

In DNA form, the CDR3 reads TGTGCCAGCAGTTTAGAGAGGGATTCAGTGTTTTTT. It codes for CASSLERDSVFF. The chain is built from TRBV12-3 or TRBV12-4 and TRBJ1-4; the D is unclear. V dropped 1 base and J dropped 15 bases, with 12 bases sitting between them. The CDR3 covers 12 residues.

The chain uses TRBV14 and TRBJ2-2, with D possibly matching TRBD2 (7 bases). Between the trimmed V and J ends, which lost 7 bases and 1 base, there was a span of 22 bases. Germline CDR1 and CDR2: SGHDN and FVKESK. The CDR3 is made up of 18 amino acids. CDR3 nucleotide sequence: TGTGCCAGCAAATCGTCCCTCCGCGGGGGCCTGAACACCGGGGAGCTGTTTTTT. Protein product: CASKSSLRGGLNTGELFF.

V and J are TRBV3-1 (or the pseudogene TRBV3-2) and TRBJ1-1; tentatively, D is TRBD1 (5 bases). CDR1 is LGHDT, CDR2 YNNKEL, per germline (reference sequence). CDR3 length equals 14 residues. Trimming removed 4 bases at V and 4 bases at J, with 13 bases between. The CDR3 coding sequence is TGTGCCAGCAGCCCAGCCGGGACTCGCACTGAAGCTTTCTTT. Protein sequence: CASSPAGTRTEAFF.

This chain links TRBV6-1 with TRBJ1-2; weak D call: TRBD1 (5 bases). The CDR3 totals 14 residues. Trimming took off 0 bases at V and 6 bases at J, with 11 bases between the two ends. Germline lookup yields CDR1 MNHNS and CDR2 SASEGT. The CDR3 coding sequence is TGTGCCAGCAGTGAAGCAGGGCGGGGGGATGGCTACACCTTC. It codes for CASSEAGRGDGYTF.

This rearrangement joins TRBV5-1 to TRBJ2-1; TRBD2 agrees at 9 bases. This CDR3 is built from 15 residues. CDR1 and CDR2 (germline): SGHRS, YFSETQ. Trimming at V came to 5 bases and at J to 7 bases, leaving 10 bases not matched to a gene. CDR3 nucleotide sequence: TGCGCCAGCAGGGTGAGCGGGGGGCCCGGGAATGAGCAGTTCTTC. As protein: CASRVSGGPGNEQFF.